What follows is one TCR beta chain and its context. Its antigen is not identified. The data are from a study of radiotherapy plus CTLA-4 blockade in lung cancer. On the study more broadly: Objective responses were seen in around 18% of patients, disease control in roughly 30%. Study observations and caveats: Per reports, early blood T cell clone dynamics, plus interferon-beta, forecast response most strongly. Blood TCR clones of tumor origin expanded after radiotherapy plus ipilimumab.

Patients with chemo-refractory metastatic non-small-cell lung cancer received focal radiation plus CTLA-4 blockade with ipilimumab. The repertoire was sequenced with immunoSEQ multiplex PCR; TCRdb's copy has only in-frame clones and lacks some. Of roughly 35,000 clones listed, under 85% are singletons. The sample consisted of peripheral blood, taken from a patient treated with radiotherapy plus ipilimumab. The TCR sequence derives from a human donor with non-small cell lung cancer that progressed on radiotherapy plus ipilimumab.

The DNA of the CDR3 is TGTGCCAGCCTAATAGACAGGGGGCTCTACGAGCAGTACTTC. Amino acid sequence: CASLIDRGLYEQYF. The J gene is TRBJ2-7, the V gene TRBV2; 10 bases are shared with TRBD1. The CDR3 has 14 residues. J gave up 3 bases and V 8 bases, and 7 bases lay outside the gene matches. CDR1 and CDR2 from the germline V gene are SNHLY and FYNNEI.